The 9 T cell receptor beta chains below come from one sample, sequenced in a study of cytomegalovirus exposure and HLA in healthy donors. A multiplex PCR was run with 60 Vbeta primers and 13 Jbeta primers. Profiled with immunoSEQ multiplex PCR; TCRdb holds only in-frame clones, not every one. The sample shows over 150,000 clones, 84% of them seen only once. The sequencing sample was made of PBMCs. The source is a boy between 2 and 10 years old in good health and CMV-seronegative.

V is TRBV5-4 and J is TRBJ2-5; 14 nucleotides align to TRBD2. The CDR3 has 16 residues. The germline V gene has CDR1 SGHNT and CDR2 YYREEE (reference sequence). Unmatched junction bases numbered 5, after V lost 3 bases and J lost 4 bases. The CDR3 is CASSWGLAGVGETQYF. CDR3 in DNA: TGTGCCAGCAGCTGGGGACTAGCGGGAGTGGGAGAGACCCAGTACTTC.

The rearrangement links TRBV6-1 to TRBJ2-1; 13 positions agree with TRBD2. Germline lookup yields CDR1 MNHNS and CDR2 SASEGT. This CDR3 region has 15 residues. Germline trimming cut 6 bases from V and 7 bases from J; bases unmatched to any gene: 6. The CDR3 protein is CASSRGLAGHNEQFF. CDR3 in DNA: TGTGCCAGCAGCAGGGGACTAGCGGGACATAATGAGCAGTTCTTC.

The chain links TRBV5-1 to TRBJ1-1; TRBD1 matches 7 bases. Germline V CDR1 and CDR2: SGHRS, YFSETQ. V was clipped by 3 bases and J by 4 bases; unmatched bases: 6. This CDR3 comprises 14 residues. The CDR3 spells CASSSTGEVTEAFF. The CDR3 nucleotides are TGCGCCAGCAGCTCTACAGGGGAGGTCACTGAAGCTTTCTTT. The entire variable domain, with the rest obtained from reference TRBV5-1 and TRBJ1-1, is as follows: KAGVTQTPRYLIKTRGQQVTLSCSPISGHRSVSWYQQTPGQGLQFLFEYFSETQRNKGNFPGRFSGRQFSNSRSEMNVSTLELGDSALYLCASSSTGEVTEAFFGQGTRLTVV.

The rearrangement joins TRBV5-1 to TRBJ2-3; the match to TRBD1 covers 7 bases. After removal of 3 bases from V and 8 bases from J, the junction contained 18 bases not matched to a gene. The length of the CDR3 is 17 residues. Germline V gene data show CDR1 as SGHRS and CDR2 as YFSETQ. In DNA, the CDR3 is TGCGCCAGCAGCTCTTACCGGGACAGAGCATATAGGGGTACGCAGTATTTT. It encodes CASSSYRDRAYRGTQYF.

DNA for the CDR3: TGTGCCAGCACCGTCACAGGCTCCTACGAGCAGTACTTC. Protein product: CASTVTGSYEQYF. The gene calls are TRBV28 and TRBJ2-7; TRBD1 might be the D (5 bases). V was shortened by 7 bases and J by 0 bases, with 10 bases between the two germline ends. Germline CDR1 reads MDHEN; CDR2 reads SYDVKM. This CDR3 has 13 amino acids.

The gene calls are TRBV29-1 and TRBJ2-7, with 11 bases lining up with TRBD1. Trimming at V came to 7 bases and at J to 5 bases, leaving 1 base not matched to a gene. The CDR3 has 11 residues. Germline CDR1 reads SQVTM; CDR2 reads ANQGSEA. CDR3 residues: CSGGQGDEQYF. DNA for the CDR3: TGCAGCGGGGGACAGGGGGACGAGCAGTACTTC.

This clone was counted a single time. The rearrangement joins TRBV19 to TRBJ2-2; a possible D gene is TRBD2 (7 bases). The CDR3 runs 14 residues. Germline-derived CDR1 and CDR2 are LNHDA and SQIVND (reference sequence). V lost 3 bases, J lost 6 bases, and 11 bases lay in between. CDR3 amino acids: CASSIKGGSGELFF. DNA for the CDR3: TGTGCCAGTAGTATTAAGGGGGGGTCCGGGGAGCTGTTTTTT.

About this clone: The sample carries other DNA sequences with the same CDR3. The rearrangement joins TRBV2 to TRBJ2-3; 10 nucleotides agree with TRBD2. Germline CDR1 and CDR2: SNHLY and FYNNEI. The ends lost 2 bases at V and 1 base at J; junction bases unmatched: 0. The length of the CDR3 is 15 residues. DNA of the CDR3: TGTGCCAGCAGTGAACTAGCGGGAGGCACAGATACGCAGTATTTT. Amino acids: CASSELAGGTDTQYF.

This clone was detected a few times. The rearrangement joins TRBV30 to TRBJ1-3; D gene uncertain. V was trimmed by 5 bases and J by 2 bases, leaving 4 bases between them. This CDR3 has 11 amino acids. Germline V gives CDR1 GTSNPN, CDR2 SVGIG (reference sequence). In DNA form, the CDR3 reads TGTGCCTGGTCCACTGGAAACACCATATATTTT. Its translation is CAWSTGNTIYF.